This T cell receptor (beta chain) was identified during a study of blood T cell repertoires in COVID-19. Study as a whole: COVID-19 samples from acute and convalescent phases originated in the United States, Italy and Spain. Sources were T cells, B-cell-depleted T cells, or PBMCs; the material itself was cDNA or gDNA.

The length of the CDR3 is 12 residues. V shed 7 bases, J shed 7 bases, and the junction held 6 bases outside the gene matches. Per germline, CDR1 LNHDA and CDR2 SQIVND (reference sequence). Per the original data handling: By means of reference gene primer amplification, nucleated cell counts were estimated. Profiled with immunoSEQ multiplex PCR; TCRdb holds only in-frame clones, not every one. The D gene and trimming were derived from the DNA, and the V and J assignments and clone size from that table. The profile shows 200,000 to 250,000 clones, around four fifths of them singletons. Sequenced sample: peripheral blood. The sequence came from a woman in her sixties who had recovered from COVID-19. The chain is built from TRBV19 and TRBJ1-2, with TRBD1 identical over 7 bases. As DNA, the CDR3 is TGTGCCAGTAATAAACAGGGGTTTGGCTACACCTTC. It translates to CASNKQGFGYTF.